Here is one TCR beta chain with its context. Sample treatment: 19 received Ad26.COV2.S at low or high dose, single or two shots; several received placebo; per-sample allocation not given. Samples analyzed were those drawn on day 63 after the first vaccine or placebo injection. Only in-frame clones appear in the TCRdb table, and some are missing; sequencing was by immunoSEQ multiplex PCR. This sample has around 320,000 clones; about nine tenths occur once, and the top ten carry about 3.5%. The data are from a study of Ad26.COV2.S vaccination and SARS-CoV-2 variants. Overall study context: Dosing was one shot or two shots 56 days apart.

The CDR3 contains 13 residues. Germline V gene lookup returns CDR1 ENHRY and CDR2 SYGVKD. The V segment lost 6 bases and the J segment 4 bases; nucleotides outside the gene matches: 1. V gene TRBV10-3 combines with J gene TRBJ1-3; 9 bases are a match to TRBD1. The sequence came from a person between 18 and 65 years old who received the Ad26.COV2.S COVID-19 vaccine or a placebo. This specimen was peripheral blood, taken in a trial of Ad26.COV2.S vaccine versus placebo. CDR3 sequence (DNA): TGTGCCATCAGGGACAGGGGAGGAAACACCATATATTTT. Translated: CAIRDRGGNTIYF.